There are a few counts of the clone carrying this T cell receptor beta chain. What it recognizes is unknown. The investigators reverse transcribed all of the isolated RNA, so they sequenced expressed TCRB transcripts. Libraries were prepared by immunoSEQ multiplex PCR; TCRdb keeps only in-frame clonotypes and omits some of them. The table includes approximately 38,000 clones, more than 40% detected once. Germline CDR1 and CDR2: MNHEY and SMNVEV (reference sequence). V lost 6 bases to trimming and J lost 5 bases, with 16 bases between them. The CDR3 length is 15 residues. The data were taken from a study of beta chain features in type 1 diabetes. Study-wide results and limits: A pattern of fewer insertions and more deletions at VDJ junctions was seen in type 1 diabetes patients.

The source is a woman aged 18-29 years in good health. The sequenced sample was central memory CD4+ T cells from blood. The V call is TRBV27, the J call TRBJ1-4; a weak D match, TRBD1 (6 bases). The chain's CDR3 is CASSSQGRGNEKLFF. CDR3 in DNA: TGTGCCAGCAGCTCCCAGGGCAGGGGAAATGAAAAACTGTTTTTT.